This entry lists 5 T cell receptor beta chains sequenced from one sample in a study of cytomegalovirus exposure and HLA in healthy donors. Primers included in the PCR were 60 Vbeta and 13 Jbeta primers. Profiling relied on immunoSEQ multiplex PCR, and the TCRdb table lists in-frame clones only, not all of them. The data contain some 130,000 clones, around 76% of them singletons. Sequenced sample: PBMCs. These receptors were collected from a woman aged 45-60 years in good health and CMV-seronegative.

This clone was counted only a few times. The chain uses TRBV28 and TRBJ1-4, with 7 bases fitting TRBD1. Germline V CDR1 and CDR2: MDHEN, SYDVKM. The CDR3 spans 14 residues. The J segment lost 8 bases and the V segment lost 5 bases, leaving 8 bases of the junction unmatched. CDR3 in amino acids: CASSTTTGVEKLFF. The CDR3 DNA is TGTGCCAGCAGTACTACTACAGGGGTGGAAAAACTGTTTTTT.

The chain combines TRBV7-2 with TRBJ1-5, with a weak D call TRBD1 (5 bases). CDR1 SGHTA and CDR2 FQGNSA come from the germline V gene. The CDR3 has 14 amino acids. V lost 0 bases and J lost 6, with 9 bases in between. The CDR3 DNA reads TGTGCCAGCAGCTTAGCCAGGGTCCTTCAGCCCCAGCATTTT. It encodes CASSLARVLQPQHF.

V usage is TRBV5-1 and J usage is TRBJ1-2; 7 nucleotides agree with TRBD1. Germline V gene data show CDR1 as SGHRS and CDR2 as YFSETQ. The CDR3 runs 15 residues. With 0 bases clipped from V and 4 bases from J, the junction kept 6 bases outside the gene matches. CDR3 loop: CASSLVQGMSYGYTF. Here the CDR3 DNA reads TGCGCCAGCAGCTTGGTACAGGGGATGAGCTATGGCTACACCTTC.

V and J are TRBV29-1 and TRBJ1-1; 9 positions agree with TRBD1. Germline CDR1 and CDR2: SQVTM and ANQGSEA. Trimming at V came to 6 bases and at J to 10 bases, leaving 6 bases not matched to a gene. This CDR3 has 11 residues. The DNA for the CDR3 is TGCAGCGTGGGGACAGGGTGGCCAGCTTTCTTT. Residues: CSVGTGWPAFF.

The chain recombines TRBV7-3 with TRBJ2-2; no clear D gene. CDR3 length: 15 residues. Trimming took off 0 bases at V and 2 bases at J, with 7 bases between the two ends. The germline V gene has CDR1 SGHTA and CDR2 FQGTGA. In DNA form, the CDR3 reads TGTGCCAGCAGCTTAACGGTAGTTAACACCGGGGAGCTGTTTTTT. Translating it yields CASSLTVVNTGELFF.